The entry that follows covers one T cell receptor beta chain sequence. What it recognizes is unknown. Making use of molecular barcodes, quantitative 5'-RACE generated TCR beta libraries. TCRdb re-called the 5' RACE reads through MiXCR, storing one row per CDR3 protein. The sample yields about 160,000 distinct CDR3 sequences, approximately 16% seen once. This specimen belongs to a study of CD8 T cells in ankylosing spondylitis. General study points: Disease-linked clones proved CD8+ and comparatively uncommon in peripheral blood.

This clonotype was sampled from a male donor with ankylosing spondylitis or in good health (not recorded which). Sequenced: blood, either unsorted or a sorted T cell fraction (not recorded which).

CDR3 sequence (DNA): TGCAGCGTTGGGGGACTAGCGGGAGTAAGGAGAGAGACCCAGTACTTC. It is translated as CSVGGLAGVRRETQYF. This chain connects TRBV29-1 to TRBJ2-5; 14 bases map to TRBD2. J gave up 4 bases and V 4 bases, and 8 bases lay outside the gene matches. Germline assignment: CDR1 SQVTM and CDR2 ANQGSEA. The CDR3 covers 16 residues.